The next 23 T cell receptor beta chains were all read from a single sample in a study of identical twins (dated by TCRdb to 2015 to 2016). The library was generated by 5' RACE. TCRdb records Illumina HiSeq 2000 as the sequencer. Clones were called with MiXCR by TCRdb after fastp trimmed the public reads at Q25, and only in-frame beta chains were retained. Every entry covers one CDR3 protein and lists the most common genes and DNA from its rows. Here the sample has around 490,000 distinct CDR3 sequences; around 22% occur a single time. Approximately 0.52% of the sample is in the top ten clones. The sample was also linked to a second study, of yellow fever vaccine responses in identical twins.

Sequenced input: CD4+ T cells sorted from blood. These receptor sequences come from a woman aged 18-29 years in good health.

This clonotype has just a few counts. This chain links TRBV29-1 with TRBJ2-3; perhaps TRBD1 as D (6 bases). Between the trimmed V and J ends, which lost 8 bases and 3 bases, there was a span of 12 bases. This CDR3 is 12 amino acids long. Germline CDR1 and CDR2: SQVTM and ANQGSEA. CDR3 sequence (DNA): TGCAGCATAACCAGGGGTACAGATACGCAGTATTTT. This translates into CSITRGTDTQYF.

This sequence joins TRBV12-3 or TRBV12-4 and TRBJ2-2; 9 positions match TRBD1. The CDR3 totals 16 residues. After removal of 3 bases from V and 3 bases from J, the junction contained 5 bases not matched to a gene. The CDR3 spells CASSFSGQGYTGELFF. DNA for the CDR3: TGTGCCAGCAGTTTCTCGGGACAGGGCTACACCGGGGAGCTGTTTTTT.

This clonotype came up a few times. V gene TRBV12-3 or TRBV12-4 combines with J gene TRBJ2-1; D is undetermined. The CDR3 is made up of 14 amino acids. Trimming removed 1 base from V and 4 bases from J, with 8 bases in between. This chain's CDR3 is CASSLVATYNEQFF. CDR3 DNA: TGTGCCAGCAGTTTAGTGGCAACTTACAATGAGCAGTTCTTC.

In its sample, this clonotype was seen a few times. The chain joins TRBV28 to TRBJ2-3; maybe TRBD1 (6 bases). Germline V CDR1 and CDR2: MDHEN, SYDVKM. V was clipped by 5 bases and J by 7 bases, with 10 bases between them. The CDR3 sequence is 12 residues long. The CDR3 DNA reads as TGTGCCAGCAGTCTGGACAGTTATACGCAGTATTTT. Protein sequence: CASSLDSYTQYF.

This clonotype has at least ten counts. The CDR3 sequence: CASSQGSGTSGRRDEQFF. CDR3 DNA sequence: TGCGCCAGCAGCCAAGGATCCGGGACTAGCGGGAGGAGGGATGAGCAGTTCTTC. This chain links TRBV4-1 with TRBJ2-1; 15 bases agree with TRBD2. The CDR3 length is 18 residues. Trimming cost V 1 base and J 8 bases; bases outside gene matches: 9. Germline values: CDR1 MGHRA, CDR2 YSYEKL.

The V gene is TRBV12-3 or TRBV12-4, the J gene TRBJ2-2, with 7 bases fitting TRBD2. The trim removed 4 bases at V and 5 bases at J, leaving 16 bases unmatched. This CDR3 region has 18 residues. The DNA for the CDR3 is TGTGCCAGCAGTTACGAGGCGTCTAGGGGCGGGAGAACCGGGGAGCTGTTTTTT. Encoded protein: CASSYEASRGGRTGELFF.

This clonotype was observed at least ten times. This CDR3 is CASSLTSGPRFF. The CDR3 coding sequence is TGTGCCAGCAGCCTTACTAGCGGACCACGGTTCTTC. This chain connects TRBV12-3 or TRBV12-4 to TRBJ2-1; 8 bases match TRBD2. The CDR3 sequence is 12 residues long. V trimming: 6 bases; J trimming: 15 bases; junction bases outside the gene matches: 10.

The chain has TRBV7-8 and TRBJ1-1; D is unresolved. Germline V gives CDR1 SGHVS, CDR2 FQNEAQ. This CDR3 comprises 14 residues. Trimming shortened V by 2 bases and J by 5 bases, and 12 bases separated the two germline ends. Here the CDR3 reads CASSLKERVTEAFF. The CDR3 DNA reads TGTGCCAGCAGCTTAAAGGAGAGGGTAACTGAAGCTTTCTTT.

The chain employs TRBV12-3 or TRBV12-4 and TRBJ2-3, with TRBD1 matching over 7 bases. CDR3 length equals 15 residues. With V trimmed by 2 bases and J by 6 bases, 8 bases remained unmatched. The CDR3 spells CASSLTSGTADTQYF. The CDR3 nucleotides are TGTGCCAGCAGTTTAACGTCTGGGACAGCGGATACGCAGTATTTT.

V usage is TRBV6-1 and J usage is TRBJ1-2, with D perhaps TRBD1 (5 bases). Germline assignment: CDR1 MNHNS and CDR2 SASEGT. Deletions cut 5 bases from V and 5 bases from J, with 12 bases between. CDR3 length: 13 residues. DNA of the CDR3: TGTGCCAGCAGTATGGGGGATGAGTATGGCTACACCTTC. Residues: CASSMGDEYGYTF.

There are a few counts of this clonotype. This chain connects TRBV29-1 to TRBJ1-4, with D unclear. The V gene's germline CDR1 is SQVTM and CDR2 ANQGSEA. This CDR3 spans 12 amino acids. V lost 3 bases to trimming and J lost 14 bases, with 16 bases between them. Written as DNA, the CDR3 is TGCAGCGTTGACGGAGACGGCAGATCGCTGTTTTTT. Protein sequence: CSVDGDGRSLFF. The full variable domain, its missing parts supplied by reference TRBV29-1 and TRBJ1-4, is SAVISQKPSRDICQRGTSLTIQCQVDSQVTMMFWYRQQPGQSLTLIATANQGSEATYESGFVIDKFPISRPNLTFSTLTVSNMSPEDSSIYLCSVDGDGRSLFFGSGTQLSVL.

This clonotype was detected a few times. V is TRBV10-3 and J is TRBJ1-1; tentatively, D is TRBD1 (6 bases). Trimming removed 6 bases from V and 1 base from J, with 12 bases in between. This CDR3 contains 14 residues. Germline V CDR1 and CDR2: ENHRY, SYGVKD. CDR3 nucleotide sequence: TGTGCCATCAGGTTGGGGGGGGCGAACACTGAAGCTTTCTTT. Translation gives CAIRLGGANTEAFF.

This clonotype has only a few counts. The CDR3, as DNA: TGTGCCTACCCGGGGGGCAATGAGCAGTTCTTC. Amino acids: CAYPGGNEQFF. V gene TRBV7-9 combines with J gene TRBJ2-1; 7 bases fit TRBD2. Trimming took 11 bases from V and 6 from J; bases not matched to a gene: 4. The CDR3 loop spans 11 amino acids. Germline V gene sequence: CDR1 SEHNR, CDR2 FQNEAQ (reference sequence).

The CDR3 region has the DNA TGTGCCAGCTCACCACCGGCGGGTGCAGGGGGCGGCGCGCCGAATGAGCAGTTCTTC. This codes for CASSPPAGAGGGAPNEQFF. The chain links TRBV18 to TRBJ2-1; TRBD1 agrees at 8 bases. This CDR3 has 19 amino acids. V gave up 0 bases and J gave up 7 bases; unmatched junction bases: 17. Germline V gives CDR1 KGHSH, CDR2 LQKENI.

This clonotype has more than one count but fewer than ten. V gene TRBV10-3 combines with J gene TRBJ2-1, with 7 bases identical to TRBD2. Per germline, CDR1 ENHRY and CDR2 SYGVKD. Trimming took 10 bases from V and 3 from J; bases not matched to a gene: 3. The CDR3 extends over 12 amino acids. The CDR3 DNA reads TGTGCCACCTCGGGGGGCTACAATGAGCAGTTCTTC. Translating gives CATSGGYNEQFF.

The V and J genes are TRBV5-4 and TRBJ2-5; D gene ambiguous. V lost 4 bases and J 2 bases, leaving 18 bases between the germline ends. CDR1 SGHNT and CDR2 YYREEE come from the germline V gene (reference sequence). The CDR3 runs to 16 residues. The CDR3 here is CASSLPPAAAQETQYF. The CDR3 DNA is TGTGCCAGCAGCCTCCCCCCGGCTGCTGCTCAAGAGACCCAGTACTTC.

The table lists this clonotype with many counts. The rearrangement joins TRBV12-3 or TRBV12-4 to TRBJ1-5; D might be TRBD1 (5 bases). There are 13 residues in the CDR3. The germline V and J ends were trimmed by 8 bases and 4 bases, with 12 bases remaining between them. Written as DNA, the CDR3 is TGTGCCAGCGCCCGGGCAGGGAATCAGCCCCAGCATTTT. It translates to CASARAGNQPQHF.

The gene calls are TRBV7-6 and TRBJ2-5, with D tentatively TRBD2 (5 bases). Between the trimmed V and J ends, which lost 2 bases and 5 bases, there was a span of 12 bases. The CDR3 extends over 14 amino acids. Germline CDR1 and CDR2: SGHVS and FNYEAQ. The CDR3 coding sequence is TGTGCCAGCAGCTTAATCGGGGAAGGGGAGACCCAGTACTTC. Its protein is CASSLIGEGETQYF.

V and J are TRBV5-5 and TRBJ1-2, with D possibly matching TRBD1 (5 bases). The V and J ends lost 4 bases and 3 bases respectively, with 16 bases between them. The CDR3 has 15 residues. CDR1 and CDR2 from the germline V gene are SGHKS and YYEKEE (reference sequence). CDR3 nucleotide sequence: TGTGCCAGCAGCCAAGTGGGGGGGGAGCACTATGGCTACACCTTC. It encodes CASSQVGGEHYGYTF.

V is TRBV11-2 and J is TRBJ2-3, with 9 bases matching TRBD2. The germline V gene encodes CDR1 SGHAT and CDR2 FQNNGV. V gave up 5 bases and J gave up 2 bases; unmatched junction bases: 23. The CDR3 contains 21 residues. Written as DNA, the CDR3 is TGTGCCAGCAGCCTCCCCCGGGTCAGACTAGCGGAAGACCTAACCACAGATACGCAGTATTTT. Residues: CASSLPRVRLAEDLTTDTQYF.

The CDR3 DNA follows: TGTGCCACCAGCAGAGATTGGTGGGACCGGGGGGGGACCACAGATACGCAGTATTTT. The encoded protein is CATSRDWWDRGGTTDTQYF. The V call is TRBV15, the J call TRBJ2-3, with 8 bases fitting TRBD2. Germline V gene lookup returns CDR1 LNHNV and CDR2 YYDKDF (reference sequence). Trimming at V came to 0 bases and at J to 2 bases, leaving 13 bases not matched to a gene. The CDR3 length is 19 residues.

This clonotype has only a few counts. A junction boundary mismatches the germline segment, possibly from a read error. The genes are TRBV11-2 and TRBJ2-7; D assignment may be TRBD1 or TRBD2 (7 bases each). CDR1 and CDR2 from the germline V gene are SGHAT and FQNNGV. This CDR3 region has 16 residues. Here the CDR3 reads CASSVEGQREIYEQYF. The CDR3 DNA is TGTGCCAGCAGCGTAGAGGGACAGCGGGAAATATACGAGCAGTACTTC.

There are many counts of this clonotype. The chain joins TRBV7-8 to TRBJ2-2, with D perhaps matching TRBD2 (7 bases). V dropped 7 bases and J dropped 3 bases, with 18 bases sitting between them. Germline CDR1 reads SGHVS; CDR2 reads FQNEAQ. The CDR3 is made up of 16 amino acids. CDR3 DNA sequence: TGTGCCAGCACCGTAGGGGGGGGGACCTACACCGGGGAGCTGTTTTTT. This sequence encodes CASTVGGGTYTGELFF.